This T cell receptor (beta chain) was sequenced during a study of OX40 agonist ivuxolimab in advanced cancers. Whole-study context: Patients received ivuxolimab, an agonistic anti-OX40 (CD134) antibody. Age averaged about 62 years (range about 23 to 80), and around 87% were male.

Profiled with immunoSEQ multiplex PCR; TCRdb holds only in-frame clones, not every one. Of about 51,000 clones in the sample, around 77% were seen once. V was cut by 1 base and J by 7 bases, with 21 bases left in between. The V gene's germline CDR1 is SGHRS and CDR2 YFSETQ. This CDR3 comprises 17 residues. Broader study findings: Which antigen the expanded peripheral T cells recognized is unknown. Part of the nonresponder group also had normalized T-cell clonal expansion that was low.

On this clone itself: Its specificity is not known.

The sequencing used CD4+ or CD8+ T cells sorted from blood, collected in a trial of the OX40 agonist ivuxolimab. The chain combines TRBV5-1 with TRBJ1-5; D may be TRBD1 (5 bases). This receptor was taken from an adult with an advanced solid tumor such as melanoma, head and neck, liver or kidney cancer. The CDR3 sequence is CASSLTAVGQGAQPQHF. DNA of the CDR3: TGCGCCAGCAGCTTGACCGCAGTGGGGCAGGGTGCGCAGCCCCAGCATTTT.